The sequence of this T cell receptor (beta chain) was determined in a study of cytomegalovirus exposure and HLA in healthy donors. Study-level information: The 110 or so validation repertoires were produced on the same platform as the 650 to 800 repertoires of the first cohort. This was reported in a later analysis.

Using immunoSEQ multiplex PCR, the repertoire was profiled, and TCRdb retains in-frame clones only, with some absent. This sample yields 150,000 to 200,000 clones, of which 70% to 90% are seen a single time; around 2.4% belongs to the top ten. The donors were members of the validation cohort comprising about 120 subjects, separate from the approximately 670-subject first cohort. The CDR3 extends over 15 amino acids. The V gene end was trimmed by 4 bases and the J gene end by 5 bases; junction bases not matched to a gene: 5. Germline CDR1 is SGHRS and CDR2 is YFSETQ. The chain has TRBV5-1 and TRBJ2-2; 10 nucleotides match TRBD1. The source is a man between 25 and 39 years old in good health and CMV-seropositive. Input material: PBMCs. CDR3 sequence: CASSKGTGVTGELFF. As DNA, the CDR3 is TGCGCCAGCAGCAAAGGGACAGGGGTTACCGGGGAGCTGTTTTTT.